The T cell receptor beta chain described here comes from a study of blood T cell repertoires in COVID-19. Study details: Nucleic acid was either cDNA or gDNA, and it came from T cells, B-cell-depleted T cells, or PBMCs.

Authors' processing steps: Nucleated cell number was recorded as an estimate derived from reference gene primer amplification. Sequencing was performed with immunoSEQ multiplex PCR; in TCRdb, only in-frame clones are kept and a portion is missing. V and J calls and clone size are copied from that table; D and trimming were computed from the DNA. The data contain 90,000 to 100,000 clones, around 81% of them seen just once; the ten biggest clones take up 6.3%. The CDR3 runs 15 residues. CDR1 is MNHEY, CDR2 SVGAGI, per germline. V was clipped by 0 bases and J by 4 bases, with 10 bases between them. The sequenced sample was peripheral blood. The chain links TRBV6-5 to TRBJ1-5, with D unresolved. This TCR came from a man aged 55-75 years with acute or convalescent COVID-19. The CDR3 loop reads CASSYSMEANQPQHF. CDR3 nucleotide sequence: TGTGCCAGCAGTTACTCGATGGAGGCTAATCAGCCCCAGCATTTT.